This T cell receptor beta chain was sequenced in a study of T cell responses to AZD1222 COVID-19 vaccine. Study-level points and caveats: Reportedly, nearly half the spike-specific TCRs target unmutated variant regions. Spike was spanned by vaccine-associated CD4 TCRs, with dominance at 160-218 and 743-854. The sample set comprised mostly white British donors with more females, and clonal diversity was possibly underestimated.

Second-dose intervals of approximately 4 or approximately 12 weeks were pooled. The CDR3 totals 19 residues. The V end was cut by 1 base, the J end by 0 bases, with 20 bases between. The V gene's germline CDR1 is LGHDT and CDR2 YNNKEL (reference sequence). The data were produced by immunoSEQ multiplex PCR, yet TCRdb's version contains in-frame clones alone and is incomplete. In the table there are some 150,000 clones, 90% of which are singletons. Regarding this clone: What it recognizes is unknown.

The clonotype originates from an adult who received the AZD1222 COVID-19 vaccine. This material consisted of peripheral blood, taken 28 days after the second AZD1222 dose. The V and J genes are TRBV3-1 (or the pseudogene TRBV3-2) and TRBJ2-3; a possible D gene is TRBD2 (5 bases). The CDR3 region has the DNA TGTGCCAGCAGCCAAGGTCCAACCCTAGCCCTCCTTAGCACAGATACGCAGTATTTT. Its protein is CASSQGPTLALLSTDTQYF.